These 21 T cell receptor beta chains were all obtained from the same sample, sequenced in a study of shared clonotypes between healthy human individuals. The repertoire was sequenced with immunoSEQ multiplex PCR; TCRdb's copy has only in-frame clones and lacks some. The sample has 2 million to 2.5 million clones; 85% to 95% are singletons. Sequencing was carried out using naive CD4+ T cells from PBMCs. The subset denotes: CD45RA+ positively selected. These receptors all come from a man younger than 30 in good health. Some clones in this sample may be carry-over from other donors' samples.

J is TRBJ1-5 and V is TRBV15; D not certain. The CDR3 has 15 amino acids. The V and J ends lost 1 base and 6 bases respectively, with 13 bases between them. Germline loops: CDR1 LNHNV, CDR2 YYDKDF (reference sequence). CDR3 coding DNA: TGTGCCACCAGCAGAGGGATAGAGGTAGCTCAGCCCCAGCATTTT. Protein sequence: CATSRGIEVAQPQHF.

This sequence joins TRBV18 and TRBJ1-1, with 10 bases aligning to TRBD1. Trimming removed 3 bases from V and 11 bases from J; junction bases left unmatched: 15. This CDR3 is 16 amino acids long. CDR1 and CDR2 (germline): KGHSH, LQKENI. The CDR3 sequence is CASSPGPGTGVIGAFF. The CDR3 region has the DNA TGTGCCAGCTCACCGGGTCCCGGGACAGGGGTAATCGGGGCTTTCTTT.

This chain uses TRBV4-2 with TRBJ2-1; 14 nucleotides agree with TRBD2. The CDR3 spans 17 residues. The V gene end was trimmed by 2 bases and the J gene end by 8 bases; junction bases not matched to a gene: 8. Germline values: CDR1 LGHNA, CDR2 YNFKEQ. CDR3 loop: CASSQPGTSGSLHEQFF. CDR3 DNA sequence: TGTGCCAGCAGCCAACCTGGGACTAGCGGGAGTCTACATGAGCAGTTCTTC.

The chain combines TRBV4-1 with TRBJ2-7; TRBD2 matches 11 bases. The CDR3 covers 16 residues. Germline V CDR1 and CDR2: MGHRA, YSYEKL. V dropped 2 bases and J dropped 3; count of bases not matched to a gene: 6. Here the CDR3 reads CASSQWGLAVSYEQYF. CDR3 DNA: TGCGCCAGCAGCCAATGGGGACTAGCGGTGAGCTACGAGCAGTACTTC.

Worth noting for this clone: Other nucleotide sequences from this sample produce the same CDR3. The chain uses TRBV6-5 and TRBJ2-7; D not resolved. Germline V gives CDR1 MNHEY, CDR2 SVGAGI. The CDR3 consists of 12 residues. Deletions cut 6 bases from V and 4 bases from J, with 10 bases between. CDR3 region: CASRSGSYEQYF. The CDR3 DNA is TGTGCCAGCAGAAGTGGAAGTTACGAGCAGTACTTC.

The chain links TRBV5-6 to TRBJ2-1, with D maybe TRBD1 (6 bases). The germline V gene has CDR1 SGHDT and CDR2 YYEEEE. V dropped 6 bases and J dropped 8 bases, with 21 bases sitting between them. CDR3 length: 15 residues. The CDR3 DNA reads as TGTGCCAGCACCTCCCGAGGACAGATCTTCGATGAGCAGTTCTTC. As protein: CASTSRGQIFDEQFF.

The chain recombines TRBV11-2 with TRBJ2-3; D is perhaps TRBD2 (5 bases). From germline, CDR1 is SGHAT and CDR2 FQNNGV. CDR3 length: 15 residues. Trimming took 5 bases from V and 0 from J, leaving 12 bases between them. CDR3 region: CASSPRGPSTDTQYF. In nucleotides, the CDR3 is TGTGCCAGCAGCCCCCGAGGGCCTAGCACAGATACGCAGTATTTT.

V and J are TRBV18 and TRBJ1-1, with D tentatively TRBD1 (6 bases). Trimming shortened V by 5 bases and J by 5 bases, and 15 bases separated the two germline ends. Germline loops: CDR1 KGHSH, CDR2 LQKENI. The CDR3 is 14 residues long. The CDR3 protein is CASSILGRGTEAFF. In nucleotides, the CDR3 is TGTGCCAGCTCAATCCTGGGGAGGGGGACTGAAGCTTTCTTT.

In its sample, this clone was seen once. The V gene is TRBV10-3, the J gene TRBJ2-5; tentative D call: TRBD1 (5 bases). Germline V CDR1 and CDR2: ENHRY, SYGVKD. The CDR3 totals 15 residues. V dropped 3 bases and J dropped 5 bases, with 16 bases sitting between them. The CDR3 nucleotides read TGTGCCATCAGTGAAAGTTCGAAGACAGCGGAGACCCAGTACTTC. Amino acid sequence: CAISESSKTAETQYF.

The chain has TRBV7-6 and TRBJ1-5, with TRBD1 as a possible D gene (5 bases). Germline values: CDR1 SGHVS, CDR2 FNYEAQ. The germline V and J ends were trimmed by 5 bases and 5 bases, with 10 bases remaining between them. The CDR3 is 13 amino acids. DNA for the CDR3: TGTGCCAGCAGCATGGGACTCGATCAGCCCCAGCATTTT. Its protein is CASSMGLDQPQHF.

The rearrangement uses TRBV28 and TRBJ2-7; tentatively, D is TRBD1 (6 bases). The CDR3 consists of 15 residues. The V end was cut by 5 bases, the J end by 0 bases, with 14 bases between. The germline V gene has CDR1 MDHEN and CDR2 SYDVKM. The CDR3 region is CASSPLDRSSYEQYF. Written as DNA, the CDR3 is TGTGCCAGCAGTCCCTTAGACAGGAGCTCCTACGAGCAGTACTTC.

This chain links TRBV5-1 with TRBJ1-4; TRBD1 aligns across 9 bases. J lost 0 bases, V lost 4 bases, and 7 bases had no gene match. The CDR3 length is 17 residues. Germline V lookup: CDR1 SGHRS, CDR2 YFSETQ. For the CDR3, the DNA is TGCGCCAGCAGCCCAGGGACAGGGCCGGCAACTAATGAAAAACTGTTTTTT. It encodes CASSPGTGPATNEKLFF. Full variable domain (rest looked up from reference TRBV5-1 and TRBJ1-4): KAGVTQTPRYLIKTRGQQVTLSCSPISGHRSVSWYQQTPGQGLQFLFEYFSETQRNKGNFPGRFSGRQFSNSRSEMNVSTLELGDSALYLCASSPGTGPATNEKLFFGSGTQLSVL.

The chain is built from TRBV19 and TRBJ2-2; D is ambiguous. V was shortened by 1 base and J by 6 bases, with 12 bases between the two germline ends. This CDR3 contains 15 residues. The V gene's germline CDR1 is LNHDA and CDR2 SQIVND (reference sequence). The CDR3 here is CASSIGGSVPGELFF. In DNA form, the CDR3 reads TGTGCCAGTAGTATAGGCGGCAGTGTACCCGGGGAGCTGTTTTTT.

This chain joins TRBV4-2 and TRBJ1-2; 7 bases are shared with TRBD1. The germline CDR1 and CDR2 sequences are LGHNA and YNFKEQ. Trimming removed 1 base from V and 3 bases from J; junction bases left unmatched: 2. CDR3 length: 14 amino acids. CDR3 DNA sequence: TGTGCCAGCAGCCAAGTAGGGACAGACTATGGCTACACCTTC. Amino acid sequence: CASSQVGTDYGYTF.

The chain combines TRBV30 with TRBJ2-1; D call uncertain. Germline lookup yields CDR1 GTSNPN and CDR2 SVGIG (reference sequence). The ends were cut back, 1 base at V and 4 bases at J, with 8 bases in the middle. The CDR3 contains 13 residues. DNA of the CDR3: TGTGCCTGGAGTGCGGCAGTATACAATGAGCAGTTCTTC. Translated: CAWSAAVYNEQFF.

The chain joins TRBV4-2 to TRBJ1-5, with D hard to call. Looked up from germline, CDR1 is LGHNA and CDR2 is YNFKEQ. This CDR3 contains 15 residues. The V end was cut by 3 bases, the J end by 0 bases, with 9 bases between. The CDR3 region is CASSQRWPSNQPQHF. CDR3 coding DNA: TGTGCCAGCAGCCAGCGATGGCCTAGCAATCAGCCCCAGCATTTT.

The CDR3 bases are TGCGCCAGCAGCTTTGGCCCACCCTCAAACATTCAGTACTTC. This codes for CASSFGPPSNIQYF. The chain uses TRBV5-1 and TRBJ2-4; D remains unclear. Germline CDR1 and CDR2: SGHRS and YFSETQ. This CDR3 spans 14 amino acids. Trimming stripped 2 bases from V and 6 bases from J, with 12 bases between.

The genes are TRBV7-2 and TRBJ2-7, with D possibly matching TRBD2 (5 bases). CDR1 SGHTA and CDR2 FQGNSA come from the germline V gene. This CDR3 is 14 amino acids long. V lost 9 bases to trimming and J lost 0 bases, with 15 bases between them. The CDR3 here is CASGRVGSSYEQYF. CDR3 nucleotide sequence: TGTGCCAGTGGTCGTGTGGGGAGCTCCTACGAGCAGTACTTC.

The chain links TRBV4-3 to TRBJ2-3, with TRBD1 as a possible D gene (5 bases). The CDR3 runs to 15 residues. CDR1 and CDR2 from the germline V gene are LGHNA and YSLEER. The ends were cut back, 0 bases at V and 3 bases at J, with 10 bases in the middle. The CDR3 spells CASSQEGRDTDTQYF. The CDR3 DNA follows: TGCGCCAGCAGCCAAGAGGGCAGGGATACAGATACGCAGTATTTT.

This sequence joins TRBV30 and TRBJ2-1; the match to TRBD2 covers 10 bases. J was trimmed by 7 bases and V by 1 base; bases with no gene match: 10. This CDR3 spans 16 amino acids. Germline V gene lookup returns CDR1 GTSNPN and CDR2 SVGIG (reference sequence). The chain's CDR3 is CAWSERVLAGRNEQFF. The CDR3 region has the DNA TGTGCCTGGAGTGAAAGGGTACTAGCGGGAAGGAATGAGCAGTTCTTC.

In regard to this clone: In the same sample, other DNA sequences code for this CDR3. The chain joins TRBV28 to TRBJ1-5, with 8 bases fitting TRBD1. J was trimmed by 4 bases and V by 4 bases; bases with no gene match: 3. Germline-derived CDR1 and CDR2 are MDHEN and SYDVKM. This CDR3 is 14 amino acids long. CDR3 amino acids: CASSSGQGNQPQHF. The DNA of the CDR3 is TGTGCCAGCAGTTCAGGACAGGGTAATCAGCCCCAGCATTTT.